This TCR beta chain was recovered during a study of T cells in Graves' hyperthyroidism and ophthalmopathy. Study-wide context: Before any treatment, at initial diagnosis, peripheral blood was collected.

Germline CDR1 MNHEY, CDR2 SMNVEV (reference sequence). This CDR3 comprises 18 residues. J was trimmed by 2 bases and V by 5 bases; bases with no gene match: 18. Researchers took RNA transcripts and amplified the TCR beta CDR3 regions from them. The HTBI set primed first-round TCR CDR3 RT-PCR. MiXCR, applied by TCRdb to the multiplex PCR reads, yields one record per CDR3 protein. The sample consists of under 550,000 distinct CDR3 sequences, 15% to 20% of them appearing once. Material: blood. The receptor comes from a man aged 35-49 years with Graves' ophthalmopathy. The rearrangement uses TRBV27 and TRBJ2-7; the match to TRBD2 covers 7 bases. The CDR3 DNA reads as TGTGCCAGCAGTCAGACCCCTGATCCCGGGAGGTGGACCTACGAGCAGTACTTC. As protein: CASSQTPDPGRWTYEQYF.